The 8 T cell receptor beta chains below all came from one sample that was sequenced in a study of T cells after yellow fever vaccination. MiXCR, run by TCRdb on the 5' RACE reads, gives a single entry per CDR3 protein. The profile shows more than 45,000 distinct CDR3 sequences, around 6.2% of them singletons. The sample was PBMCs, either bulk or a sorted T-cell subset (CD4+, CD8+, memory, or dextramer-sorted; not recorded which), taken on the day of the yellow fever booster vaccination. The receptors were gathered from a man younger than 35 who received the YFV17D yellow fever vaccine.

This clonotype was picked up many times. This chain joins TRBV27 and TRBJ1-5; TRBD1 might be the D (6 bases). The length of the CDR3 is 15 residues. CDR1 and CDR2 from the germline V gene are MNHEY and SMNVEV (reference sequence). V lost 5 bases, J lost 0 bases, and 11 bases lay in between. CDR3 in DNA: TGTGCCAGCAGTACCCGACAGGTTAGCAATCAGCCCCAGCATTTT. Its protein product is CASSTRQVSNQPQHF.

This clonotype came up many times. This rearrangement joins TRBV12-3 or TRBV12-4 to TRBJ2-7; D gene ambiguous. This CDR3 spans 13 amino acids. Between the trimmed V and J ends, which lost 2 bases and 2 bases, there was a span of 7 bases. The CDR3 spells CASSLRVPYEQYF. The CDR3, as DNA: TGTGCCAGCAGTTTAAGGGTACCCTACGAGCAGTACTTC.

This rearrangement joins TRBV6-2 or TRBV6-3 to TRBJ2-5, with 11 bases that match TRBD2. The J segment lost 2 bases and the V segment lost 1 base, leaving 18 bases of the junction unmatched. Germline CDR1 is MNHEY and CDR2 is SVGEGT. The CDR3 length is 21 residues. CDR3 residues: CASSYFFGVEASGGTQETQYF. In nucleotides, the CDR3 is TGTGCCAGCAGTTACTTTTTCGGTGTGGAGGCTAGCGGGGGGACACAAGAGACCCAGTACTTC.

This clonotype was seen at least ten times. CDR3 in amino acids: CSARVREETQYF. The CDR3 nucleotides are TGCAGTGCTAGGGTCCGGGAAGAGACCCAGTACTTC. The gene calls are TRBV20-1 and TRBJ2-5; D not certain. CDR1 is DFQATT, CDR2 SNEGSKA, per germline (reference sequence). The CDR3 has 12 amino acids. V lost 3 bases to trimming and J lost 3 bases, with 8 bases between them.

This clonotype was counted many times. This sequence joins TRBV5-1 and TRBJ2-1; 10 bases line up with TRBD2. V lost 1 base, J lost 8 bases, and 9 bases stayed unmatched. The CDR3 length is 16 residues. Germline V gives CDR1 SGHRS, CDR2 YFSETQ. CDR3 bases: TGCGCCAGCAGCTTGCCGCTAGCGGGGGCCGGTGATGAGCAGTTCTTC. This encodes CASSLPLAGAGDEQFF.

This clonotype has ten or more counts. In DNA, the CDR3 is TGTGCCAGCAGTGGACTAGCGGGGTCAGATACGCAGTATTTT. Its translation is CASSGLAGSDTQYF. The V call is TRBV27, the J call TRBJ2-3; 12 positions match TRBD2. The V gene's germline CDR1 is MNHEY and CDR2 SMNVEV (reference sequence). Unmatched junction bases numbered 1, after V lost 5 bases and J lost 4 bases. CDR3 length: 14 residues.

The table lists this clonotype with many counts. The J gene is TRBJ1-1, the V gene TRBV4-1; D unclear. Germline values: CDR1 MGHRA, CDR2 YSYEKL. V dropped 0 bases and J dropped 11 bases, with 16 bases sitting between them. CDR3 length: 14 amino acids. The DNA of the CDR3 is TGCGCCAGCAGCCAAGATATCGTCGGGAGGTGGGCTTTCTTT. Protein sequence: CASSQDIVGRWAFF.

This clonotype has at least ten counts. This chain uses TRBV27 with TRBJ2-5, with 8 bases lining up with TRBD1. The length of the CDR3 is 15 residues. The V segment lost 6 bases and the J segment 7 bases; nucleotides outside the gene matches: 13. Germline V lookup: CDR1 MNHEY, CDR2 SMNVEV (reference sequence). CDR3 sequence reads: CASSPWTGPTGTQYF. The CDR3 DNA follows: TGTGCCAGCAGCCCCTGGACAGGGCCCACGGGGACCCAGTACTTC.